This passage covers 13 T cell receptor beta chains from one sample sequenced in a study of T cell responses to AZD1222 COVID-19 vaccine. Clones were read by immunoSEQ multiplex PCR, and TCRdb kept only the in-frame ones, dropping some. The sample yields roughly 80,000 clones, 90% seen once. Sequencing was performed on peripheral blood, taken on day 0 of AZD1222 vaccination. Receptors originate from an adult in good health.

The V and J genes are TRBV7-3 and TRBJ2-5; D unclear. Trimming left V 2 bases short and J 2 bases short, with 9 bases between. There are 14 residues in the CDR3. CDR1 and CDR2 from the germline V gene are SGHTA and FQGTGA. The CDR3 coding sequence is TGTGCCAGCAGCTTAGGTGGTACTCAAGAGACCCAGTACTTC. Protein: CASSLGGTQETQYF.

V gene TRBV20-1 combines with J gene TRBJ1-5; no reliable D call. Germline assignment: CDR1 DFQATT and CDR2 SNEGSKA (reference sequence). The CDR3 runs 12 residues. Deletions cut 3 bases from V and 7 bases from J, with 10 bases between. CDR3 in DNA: TGCAGTGCTAGTTACCCGGGACAGCCCCAGCATTTT. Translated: CSASYPGQPQHF.

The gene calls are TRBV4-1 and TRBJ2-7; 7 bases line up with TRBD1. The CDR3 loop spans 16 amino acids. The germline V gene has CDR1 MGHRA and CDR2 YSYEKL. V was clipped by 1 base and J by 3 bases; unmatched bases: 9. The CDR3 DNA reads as TGCGCCAGCAGCCAAGCGATAGGGACAGCCTTCTACGAGCAGTACTTC. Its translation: CASSQAIGTAFYEQYF.

This chain's CDR3 is CASRLDRDGGYTF. CDR3 in DNA: TGTGCCAGCAGACTCGACAGGGATGGTGGCTACACCTTC. The rearrangement uses TRBV12-3 or TRBV12-4 and TRBJ1-2; TRBD1 matches at 7 bases. The ends lost 6 bases at V and 7 bases at J; junction bases unmatched: 8. The CDR3 totals 13 residues.

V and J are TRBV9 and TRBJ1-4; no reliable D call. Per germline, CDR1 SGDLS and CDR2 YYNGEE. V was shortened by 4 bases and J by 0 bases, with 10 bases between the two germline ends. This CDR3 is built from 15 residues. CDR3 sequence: CASSTQPTTNEKLFF. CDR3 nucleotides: TGTGCCAGCAGCACCCAGCCCACAACTAATGAAAAACTGTTTTTT.

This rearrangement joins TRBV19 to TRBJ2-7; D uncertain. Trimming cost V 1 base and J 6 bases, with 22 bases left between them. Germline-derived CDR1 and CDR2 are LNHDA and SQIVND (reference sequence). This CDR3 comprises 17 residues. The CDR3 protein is CASSIARQFMADSEQYF. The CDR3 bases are TGTGCCAGTAGTATAGCCCGACAATTCATGGCGGATTCCGAGCAGTACTTC.

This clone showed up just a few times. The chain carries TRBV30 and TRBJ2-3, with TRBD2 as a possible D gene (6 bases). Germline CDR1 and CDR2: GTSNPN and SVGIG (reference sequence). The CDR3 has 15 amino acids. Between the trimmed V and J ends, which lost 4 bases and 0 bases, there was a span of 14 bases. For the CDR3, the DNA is TGTGCCTGGAAAGCACCCGGGACTAGCACAGATACGCAGTATTTT. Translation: CAWKAPGTSTDTQYF.

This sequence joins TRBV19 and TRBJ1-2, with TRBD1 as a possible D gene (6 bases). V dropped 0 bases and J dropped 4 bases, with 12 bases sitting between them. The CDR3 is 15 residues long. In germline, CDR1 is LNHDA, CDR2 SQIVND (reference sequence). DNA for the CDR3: TGTGCCAGTAGTATAGATTGGCAGGGGAGCTATGGCTACACCTTC. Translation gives CASSIDWQGSYGYTF.

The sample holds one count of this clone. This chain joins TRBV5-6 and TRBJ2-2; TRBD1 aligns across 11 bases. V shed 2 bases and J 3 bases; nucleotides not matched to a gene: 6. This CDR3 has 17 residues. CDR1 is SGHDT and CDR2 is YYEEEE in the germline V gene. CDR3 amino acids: CASSFLGQGADTGELFF. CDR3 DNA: TGTGCCAGCAGCTTCCTCGGACAGGGGGCCGACACCGGGGAGCTGTTTTTT.

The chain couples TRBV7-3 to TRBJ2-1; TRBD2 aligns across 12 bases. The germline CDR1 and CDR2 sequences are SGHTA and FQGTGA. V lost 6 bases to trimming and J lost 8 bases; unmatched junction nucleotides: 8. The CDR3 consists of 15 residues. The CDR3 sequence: CASRSSGRVLDEQFF. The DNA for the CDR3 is TGTGCCAGCAGGTCTAGCGGGAGGGTGCTAGATGAGCAGTTCTTC.

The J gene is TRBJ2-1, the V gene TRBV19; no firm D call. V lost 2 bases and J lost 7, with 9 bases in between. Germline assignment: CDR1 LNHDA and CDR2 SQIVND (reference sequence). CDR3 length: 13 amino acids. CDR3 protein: CASSISWMNEQFF. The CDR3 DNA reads TGTGCCAGTAGTATATCATGGATGAATGAGCAGTTCTTC.

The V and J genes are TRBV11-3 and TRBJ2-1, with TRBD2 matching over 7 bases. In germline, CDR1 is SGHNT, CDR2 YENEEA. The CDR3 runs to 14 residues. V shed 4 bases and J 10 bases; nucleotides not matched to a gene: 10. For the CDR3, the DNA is TGTGCCAGCAGCTCCAGGCGGGAGAGAAGGGAGCAGTTCTTC. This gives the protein CASSSRRERREQFF.

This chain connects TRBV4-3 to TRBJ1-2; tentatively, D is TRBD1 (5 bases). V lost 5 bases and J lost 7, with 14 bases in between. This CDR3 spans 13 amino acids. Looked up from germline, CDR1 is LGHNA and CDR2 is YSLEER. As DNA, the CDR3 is TGCGCCAGCAGCGAAACCGGGACGGGTGGCTACACCTTC. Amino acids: CASSETGTGGYTF.